A selection of T cell receptor beta chains follows, all from one sample in a study of human T cells and chemical hapten exposure. In TCRdb, the RACE reads were re-called with MiXCR into one record per CDR3 protein. The table includes under 130,000 distinct CDR3 sequences, less than 40% detected once. The sample here was whole blood, taken in connection with sensitization to the hapten diphenylcyclopropenone (DPC). These receptors came from a man in his forties with alopecia areata. Some clones in this sample may be carry-over from other donors' samples. The CDR3 runs from the conserved cysteine through the conserved F or W. The D gene is left open where the match is weak. Clone size is given for some rows only: seen once, a few or many times, or a class if the clone is expanded.

few | TRBJ2-2 | - | TRBV24-1 | TGTGCCACCAGCACCCCTGTCCTGGGGGAGCTGTTTTTT | CATSTPVLGELFF
- | TRBJ2-2 | - | TRBV18 | TGTGCCAGCTCACCACCTTTACATCTAAACACCGGGGAGCTGTTTTTT | CASSPPLHLNTGELFF
- | TRBJ2-5 | TRBD2 | TRBV14 | TGTGCCAGCAGCCCCTTACGAGGACTAGCGGAGCAAGAGACCCAGTACTTC | CASSPLRGLAEQETQYF
few | TRBJ1-4 | - | TRBV19 | TGTGCCAGTAACCAAGGACAGATTAATGAAAAACTGTTTTTT | CASNQGQINEKLFF
few | TRBJ1-3 | - | TRBV6-5 | TGTGCCAGCAGACAGGGAAACACCATATATTTT | CASRQGNTIYF
few | TRBJ2-3 | - | TRBV7-8 | TGTGCCAGCAGCTTAGGGAATATCATCACAGATACGCAGTATTTT | CASSLGNIITDTQYF
- | TRBJ1-2 | - | TRBV24-1 | TGTGCCACTGGATGGGCACTTCTATATGGCTACACCTTC | CATGWALLYGYTF
- | TRBJ2-4 | TRBD1 | TRBV27 | TGTGCCAGCAGTTCCGACAGGGATCTAGCCAAAAACATTCAGTACTTC | CASSSDRDLAKNIQYF
few | TRBJ1-3 | - | TRBV5-4 | TGTGCCAGCAGCTTGTCGACAGGAAGAAACACCATATATTTT | CASSLSTGRNTIYF
- | TRBJ1-5 | TRBD1 | TRBV6-2/TRBV6-3 | TGTGCCAGCAGTGTGACAGGGGGTGAGCCCCAGCATTTT | CASSVTGGEPQHF
few | TRBJ2-2 | - | TRBV27 | TGTGCCAGCAGTTTAGGCGGATACACCGGGGAGCTGTTTTTT | CASSLGGYTGELFF
few | TRBJ2-3 | - | TRBV24-1 | TGTGCCACCAGTGTATCGGGCGGCACAGATACGCAGTATTTT | CATSVSGGTDTQYF
- | TRBJ2-7 | TRBD2 | TRBV14 | TGTGCCAGCAGCCGCGCGGGGGGCTCCTACGAGCAGTACTTC | CASSRAGGSYEQYF
- | TRBJ2-3 | - | TRBV28 | TGTGCCAGCAGTTCCCCAGTCTCTGGGGGGACAGATACGCAGTATTTT | CASSSPVSGGTDTQYF
once | TRBJ1-5 | - | TRBV12-3/TRBV12-4 | TGTGCCAGCAGTTTAAGCAGGGGACCCCATCAGCCCCAGCATTTT | CASSLSRGPHQPQHF
many | TRBJ2-2 | - | TRBV6-5 | TGTGCCAGCAGTTACTTTAACACCGGGGAGCTGTTTTTT | CASSYFNTGELFF
- | TRBJ1-5 | - | TRBV27 | TGTGCCAGCAGTACTCAACCGTGGCAGCCCCAGCATTTT | CASSTQPWQPQHF
- | TRBJ2-3 | - | TRBV25-1 | TGTGCCAGCAGTGAATGGGGCACAGATACGCAGTATTTT | CASSEWGTDTQYF
- | TRBJ2-3 | - | TRBV5-1 | TGCGCCAGCAGCCAAGGGACCCCCAACCCCACAGATACGCAGTATTTT | CASSQGTPNPTDTQYF
few | TRBJ2-5 | - | TRBV29-1 | TGCAGCGTTGCCAAGGACACCCGAAATAACCAAGAGACCCAGTACTTC | CSVAKDTRNNQETQYF
- | TRBJ2-7 | TRBD2 | TRBV28 | TGTGCCAGCAGTCCCGGGGGGACCACCTACGAGCAGTACTTC | CASSPGGTTYEQYF
few | TRBJ1-1 | TRBD1 | TRBV2 | TGTGCCAGCAGTGCAGGGGGGGGGACTGAAGCTTTCTTT | CASSAGGGTEAFF
few | TRBJ1-4 | TRBD1 | TRBV28 | TGTGCCAGCAGTTTAGACAGGGGGAGGGAAAAACTGTTTTTT | CASSLDRGREKLFF
- | TRBJ1-6 | TRBD1 | TRBV20-1 | TGCAGTGCTAAAACCGGGACAGCAAGAAATTCACCCCTCCACTTT | CSAKTGTARNSPLHF
- | TRBJ2-1 | TRBD2 | TRBV12-3/TRBV12-4 | TGTGCCAGCCGACCGGGACTAGCGGGATATGAGCAGTTCTTC | CASRPGLAGYEQFF
- | TRBJ2-3 | TRBD2 | TRBV5-1 | TGCGCCAGCAGCCGGACGCTAGCGGGAACTAGCACAGATACGCAGTATTTT | CASSRTLAGTSTDTQYF
- | TRBJ2-1 | - | TRBV6-6 | TGTGCCAGCACCGACTCGGGACGGGAGAGAGACAATGAGCAGTTCTTC | CASTDSGRERDNEQFF
- | TRBJ2-3 | - | TRBV29-1 | TGCAGCGTTGACTCCCTTACAGCGTTCACAGATACGCAGTATTTT | CSVDSLTAFTDTQYF